These 15 T cell receptor beta chains were sequenced from one sample in a study of T cell changes during pregnancy in multiple sclerosis. Assay: immunoSEQ multiplex PCR; the TCRdb copy retains only in-frame clones and omits some. The sample yields about 120,000 clones, approximately 93% seen once. The material sequenced was peripheral blood, taken before pregnancy. All receptors derive from a female donor with multiple sclerosis, enrolled in a pregnancy study.

The table lists this clone with a few counts. This chain connects TRBV6-4 to TRBJ2-1; 13 nucleotides align to TRBD2. The V gene's germline CDR1 is MRHNA and CDR2 SNTAGT. This CDR3 is built from 15 residues. The trim removed 4 bases at V and 5 bases at J, leaving 2 bases unmatched. The CDR3 spells CASSAGTSGDNEQFF. The CDR3 DNA sequence: TGTGCCAGCAGTGCCGGGACTAGCGGGGACAATGAGCAGTTCTTC.

The chain joins TRBV7-3 to TRBJ1-3, with D unresolved. The CDR3 loop spans 17 amino acids. Germline CDR1 and CDR2: SGHTA and FQGTGA. Trimming took off 4 bases at V and 0 bases at J, with 16 bases between the two ends. Written as DNA, the CDR3 is TGTGCCAGCAGCTCTCCCCATGGCGGGTTCTCTGGAAACACCATATATTTT. Translated: CASSSPHGGFSGNTIYF.

The rearrangement uses TRBV7-8 and TRBJ2-1; 8 bases agree with TRBD2. The length of the CDR3 is 14 residues. The V gene end was trimmed by 1 base and the J gene end by 8 bases; junction bases not matched to a gene: 4. Germline V gene sequence: CDR1 SGHVS, CDR2 FQNEAQ. DNA of the CDR3: TGTGCCAGCAGCTTAGGACTAGCGTCCCATGAGCAGTTCTTC. This gives the protein CASSLGLASHEQFF.

The chain combines TRBV10-2 with TRBJ2-7, with 7 bases lining up with TRBD1. Germline V lookup: CDR1 WSHSY, CDR2 SAAADI. The CDR3 is 15 amino acids. Trimming cost V 6 bases and J 3 bases; bases outside gene matches: 11. CDR3 amino acids: CASRFAGTAYYEQYF. DNA of the CDR3: TGCGCCAGCAGATTTGCCGGGACAGCGTACTACGAGCAGTACTTC.

This sequence joins TRBV7-9 and TRBJ2-2; D might be TRBD2 (5 bases). Trimming shortened V by 2 bases and J by 5 bases, and 9 bases separated the two germline ends. Germline V gives CDR1 SEHNR, CDR2 FQNEAQ (reference sequence). The CDR3 totals 14 residues. The CDR3 loop reads CASSLKGATGELFF. The CDR3 nucleotides read TGTGCCAGCAGCTTAAAGGGAGCGACCGGGGAGCTGTTTTTT.

Written as DNA, the CDR3 is TGTGCCAGCTCAACCGACAGGGTCCACAATGAGCAGTTCTTC. This encodes CASSTDRVHNEQFF. This rearrangement joins TRBV18 to TRBJ2-1; 7 bases map to TRBD1. J lost 5 bases, V lost 5 bases, and 6 bases had no gene match. This CDR3 has 14 residues. In germline, CDR1 is KGHSH, CDR2 LQKENI.

V usage is TRBV6-5 and J usage is TRBJ1-1; TRBD1 might be the D (5 bases). The CDR3 spans 13 residues. V shed 7 bases and J shed 0 bases, with 9 bases lying between them. Germline values: CDR1 MNHEY, CDR2 SVGAGI. CDR3 protein: CASKGRVNTEAFF. CDR3 sequence (DNA): TGTGCCAGCAAGGGCAGGGTGAACACTGAAGCTTTCTTT.

The CDR3 DNA reads TGTGCCAGCAGTTTTTCGCTAGATCCAGATACGCAGTATTTT. This codes for CASSFSLDPDTQYF. The rearrangement links TRBV28 to TRBJ2-3; no clear D gene. Trimming left V 3 bases short and J 4 bases short, with 11 bases between. Germline CDR1 reads MDHEN; CDR2 reads SYDVKM. The CDR3 consists of 14 residues. The complete variable domain, with remaining parts taken from reference TRBV28 and TRBJ2-3, reads DVKVTQSSRYLVKRTGEKVFLECVQDMDHENMFWYRQDPGLGLRLIYFSYDVKMKEKGDIPEGYSVSREKKERFSLILESASTNQTSMYLCASSFSLDPDTQYFGPGTRLTVL.

The V gene is TRBV7-2, the J gene TRBJ2-3, with D hard to call. V lost 6 bases and J 12 bases, leaving 16 bases between the germline ends. CDR1 SGHTA and CDR2 FQGNSA come from the germline V gene. CDR3 size: 12 residues. CDR3 residues: CASSPVRPLQYF. Here the CDR3 DNA reads TGTGCCAGCAGTCCAGTCAGGCCTCTCCAGTATTTT.

The gene calls are TRBV5-1 and TRBJ2-7, with D perhaps matching TRBD1 (6 bases). V gave up 5 bases and J gave up 1 base, with 7 bases separating them. The CDR3 consists of 12 residues. CDR1 SGHRS and CDR2 YFSETQ come from the germline V gene. CDR3 sequence reads: CASRQGSYEQYF. The DNA of the CDR3 is TGCGCCAGCAGGCAGGGGTCCTACGAGCAGTACTTC.

V and J are TRBV11-2 and TRBJ1-3; 8 bases map to TRBD1. CDR1 is SGHAT and CDR2 is FQNNGV in the germline V gene. V shed 5 bases and J 4 bases; nucleotides not matched to a gene: 16. The CDR3 loop spans 18 amino acids. As DNA, the CDR3 is TGTGCCAGCAGCCCAACCAGGGACAGGCCACACCCGGGAAACACCATATATTTT. Translation: CASSPTRDRPHPGNTIYF.

The J gene is TRBJ1-4, the V gene TRBV19, with D possibly being TRBD1 (6 bases). Germline assignment: CDR1 LNHDA and CDR2 SQIVND (reference sequence). The V gene lost 6 bases and the J gene lost 0 bases, with 14 bases spanning the gap. The CDR3 totals 16 residues. CDR3 sequence: CASRTTGIATNEKLFF. In DNA, the CDR3 is TGTGCCAGTAGGACGACAGGTATTGCAACTAATGAAAAACTGTTTTTT.

The V gene is TRBV6-6, the J gene TRBJ2-1; D possibly corresponds to TRBD1 (5 bases). The V and J ends lost 4 bases and 8 bases respectively, with 21 bases between them. The CDR3 loop spans 16 amino acids. Germline V gives CDR1 MNHNY, CDR2 SVGAGI (reference sequence). For the CDR3, the DNA is TGTGCCAGCAGTTCGACATGGGGCTTCTCATCGGATGAGCAGTTCTTC. Translating gives CASSSTWGFSSDEQFF.

CDR3 in DNA: TGTGCCAGCAGCTTAGGTCCCGCGGGAGTAGGGTCCGAGCAGTACTTC. Its protein product is CASSLGPAGVGSEQYF. The rearrangement uses TRBV7-6 and TRBJ2-7; 7 nucleotides agree with TRBD2. Germline V lookup: CDR1 SGHVS, CDR2 FNYEAQ. The CDR3 length is 16 residues. V gave up 1 base and J gave up 6 bases; unmatched junction bases: 12.

The chain recombines TRBV27 with TRBJ1-3; weak D call: TRBD1 (6 bases). CDR1 and CDR2 from the germline V gene are MNHEY and SMNVEV (reference sequence). The V and J ends lost 5 bases and 4 bases respectively, with 18 bases between them. The CDR3 has 16 amino acids. CDR3 sequence (DNA): TGTGCCAGCAGTCGAAACCCGGGACAATGGGGAAACACCATATATTTT. This translates into CASSRNPGQWGNTIYF.